One and the same sample provided the 25 T cell receptor beta chains below, sequenced in a study of T cell responses to AZD1222 COVID-19 vaccine. Assay used: immunoSEQ multiplex PCR; TCRdb lists only in-frame clones, some missing. The sample yields about 140,000 clones, 90% to 95% seen once. The material was peripheral blood, obtained on day 0 of AZD1222 vaccination. The receptors were gathered from an adult in good health.

The V call is TRBV5-5, the J call TRBJ1-1, with D unresolved. The V and J ends lost 4 bases and 5 bases respectively, with 15 bases between them. This CDR3 comprises 14 residues. Germline V lookup: CDR1 SGHKS, CDR2 YYEKEE (reference sequence). The CDR3 here is CASSPLGGPTEAFF. Written as DNA, the CDR3 is TGTGCCAGCAGCCCCCTAGGTGGGCCTACTGAAGCTTTCTTT.

This chain uses TRBV10-3 with TRBJ2-7, with a weak D call TRBD1 (5 bases). V was trimmed by 9 bases and J by 0 bases, leaving 12 bases between them. The CDR3 has 13 amino acids. Germline V gives CDR1 ENHRY, CDR2 SYGVKD. CDR3 DNA: TGTGCCATAAAGGGGTTCAGCTCCTACGAGCAGTACTTC. It is translated as CAIKGFSSYEQYF.

This sequence joins TRBV11-3 and TRBJ2-7; either TRBD1 or TRBD2 may fit D (6 bases each). The length of the CDR3 is 17 residues. From germline, CDR1 is SGHNT and CDR2 YENEEA. Trimming pared 5 bases from V and 4 bases from J, leaving 24 bases between. The CDR3 sequence: CASSPLIGSQGGYEQYF. CDR3 in DNA: TGTGCCAGCAGCCCCCTAATCGGGTCACAAGGGGGGTACGAGCAGTACTTC.

This rearrangement joins TRBV19 to TRBJ1-3; D not resolved. The CDR3 is 13 residues long. V lost 9 bases, J lost 0 bases, and 9 bases lay in between. The germline V gene has CDR1 LNHDA and CDR2 SQIVND (reference sequence). The CDR3 sequence: CARGRVSGNTIYF. For the CDR3, the DNA is TGTGCCAGAGGACGGGTCTCTGGAAACACCATATATTTT.

This sequence joins TRBV3-1 (or the pseudogene TRBV3-2) and TRBJ1-2; 9 nucleotides match TRBD1. The germline V gene has CDR1 LGHDT and CDR2 YNNKEL (reference sequence). J was trimmed by 3 bases and V by 4 bases; bases with no gene match: 6. The CDR3 sequence is 15 residues long. In DNA form, the CDR3 reads TGTGCCAGCAGCCTTGGGACAGGGAGGGACTATGGCTACACCTTC. Amino acid sequence: CASSLGTGRDYGYTF.

This chain connects TRBV19 to TRBJ2-1, with TRBD1 matching over 8 bases. Germline V CDR1 and CDR2: LNHDA, SQIVND (reference sequence). This CDR3 spans 15 amino acids. With 4 bases clipped from V and 7 bases from J, the junction kept 9 bases outside the gene matches. Written as DNA, the CDR3 is TGTGCCAGTAGTACGAAAGGACAGGGTTGGAATGAGCAGTTCTTC. This encodes CASSTKGQGWNEQFF.

This chain joins TRBV7-2 and TRBJ2-7; TRBD2 agrees at 7 bases. The CDR3 contains 14 residues. With V trimmed by 2 bases and J by 3 bases, 4 bases remained unmatched. Germline assignment: CDR1 SGHTA and CDR2 FQGNSA. In DNA form, the CDR3 reads TGTGCCAGCAGCTTAAACGGGAGGCTCTACGAGCAGTACTTC. The encoded protein is CASSLNGRLYEQYF.

This chain uses TRBV4-3 with TRBJ2-7, with TRBD2 as a possible D gene (5 bases). Germline V gene lookup returns CDR1 LGHNA and CDR2 YSLEER. V was clipped by 0 bases and J by 3 bases, with 12 bases between them. The CDR3 consists of 15 residues. DNA of the CDR3: TGCGCCAGCAGCCAAGATAGAGCGGAATACTACGAGCAGTACTTC. Translated: CASSQDRAEYYEQYF.

This clone was picked up a small number of times. V and J are TRBV5-1 and TRBJ1-2, with D possibly TRBD1 on 5 matching bases. In germline, CDR1 is SGHRS, CDR2 YFSETQ. CDR3 length: 15 residues. V shed 3 bases and J shed 5 bases, with 17 bases lying between them. The CDR3 sequence is CASSSQQATQYGYTF. CDR3 nucleotides: TGCGCCAGCAGCTCTCAACAGGCGACTCAGTATGGCTACACCTTC.

The J gene is TRBJ1-4, the V gene TRBV5-1; unclear D gene. The V gene's germline CDR1 is SGHRS and CDR2 YFSETQ. V lost 2 bases, J lost 2 bases, and 13 bases lay in between. The CDR3 is 16 amino acids. The CDR3: CASSFSSAGTNEKLFF. CDR3 sequence (DNA): TGCGCCAGCAGCTTTTCTTCGGCAGGCACTAATGAAAAACTGTTTTTT.

This clone has a single count. The chain employs TRBV20-1 and TRBJ2-7; D gene uncertain. V shed 5 bases and J shed 3 bases, with 8 bases lying between them. Germline CDR1 DFQATT, CDR2 SNEGSKA (reference sequence). CDR3 length: 11 residues. CDR3 DNA sequence: TGCAGTGCTGGAATACTCTACGAGCAGTACTTC. Translating it yields CSAGILYEQYF.

The chain recombines TRBV11-3 with TRBJ2-7; tentatively, D is TRBD1 (6 bases). The V and J ends lost 3 bases and 5 bases respectively, with 20 bases between them. CDR1 SGHNT and CDR2 YENEEA come from the germline V gene. The CDR3 is 16 amino acids. This chain's CDR3 is CASSLSGVPPFNEQYF. CDR3 DNA: TGTGCCAGCAGCTTGTCAGGGGTCCCGCCTTTTAACGAGCAGTACTTC.

This chain links TRBV11-3 with TRBJ2-5, with D perhaps matching TRBD1 or TRBD2 (5 bases each). The CDR3 is 12 amino acids. V dropped 4 bases and J dropped 7 bases, with 10 bases sitting between them. The V gene's germline CDR1 is SGHNT and CDR2 YENEEA. The CDR3 bases are TGTGCCAGCAGCTGGGGGTGGGGGACCCAGTACTTC. Its translation is CASSWGWGTQYF. The variable domain in full, completed from reference TRBV11-3 and TRBJ2-5, reads EAGVVQSPRYKIIEKKQPVAFWCNPISGHNTLYWYLQNLGQGPELLIRYENEEAVDDSQLPKDRFSAERLKGVDSTLKIQPAELGDSAVYLCASSWGWGTQYFGPGTRLLVL.

The chain joins TRBV5-4 to TRBJ2-7, with D tentatively TRBD1 (6 bases). V was trimmed by 0 bases and J by 1 base, leaving 11 bases between them. This CDR3 region has 15 residues. Germline V gene data show CDR1 as SGHNT and CDR2 as YYREEE (reference sequence). The CDR3 DNA sequence: TGTGCCAGCAGCTTGGGGACAGCGCTGTCCTACGAGCAGTACTTC. Amino acid sequence: CASSLGTALSYEQYF.

The rearrangement joins TRBV7-9 to TRBJ1-2, with D unresolved. The germline V gene has CDR1 SEHNR and CDR2 FQNEAQ (reference sequence). The CDR3 runs to 15 residues. Trimming pared 1 base from V and 4 bases from J, leaving 13 bases between. The CDR3, as DNA: TGTGCCAGCAGCTTAGGGGGTGGCGGCAGCTATGGCTACACCTTC. This translates into CASSLGGGGSYGYTF.

The chain uses TRBV7-2 and TRBJ2-1; perhaps TRBD1 as D (6 bases). Per the germline V gene, CDR1 is SGHTA and CDR2 is FQGNSA. CDR3 length: 13 residues. Deletions cut 5 bases from V and 6 bases from J, with 11 bases between. The CDR3 protein is CASSPFRGNEQFF. The CDR3 DNA follows: TGTGCCAGCAGCCCATTCAGGGGCAATGAGCAGTTCTTC.

CDR3 loop: CASSPPQGATRGYTF. As DNA, the CDR3 is TGTGCCAGCAGTCCCCCACAGGGGGCCACGAGGGGCTACACCTTC. V and J are TRBV28 and TRBJ1-2; 9 bases are shared with TRBD1. Germline V gene lookup returns CDR1 MDHEN and CDR2 SYDVKM. The V gene end was trimmed by 5 bases and the J gene end by 8 bases; junction bases not matched to a gene: 12. CDR3 length: 15 amino acids.

The gene calls are TRBV29-1 and TRBJ1-1; 8 bases are shared with TRBD1. The CDR3 sequence is 13 residues long. Germline CDR1 is SQVTM and CDR2 is ANQGSEA. Trimming at V came to 5 bases and at J to 5 bases, leaving 7 bases not matched to a gene. The CDR3 loop reads CSVSKQGGTEAFF. The CDR3 region has the DNA TGCAGCGTTAGCAAACAGGGGGGAACTGAAGCTTTCTTT. The whole variable domain, filled in from reference TRBV29-1 and TRBJ1-1, reads SAVISQKPSRDICQRGTSLTIQCQVDSQVTMMFWYRQQPGQSLTLIATANQGSEATYESGFVIDKFPISRPNLTFSTLTVSNMSPEDSSIYLCSVSKQGGTEAFFGQGTRLTVV.

The rearrangement uses TRBV3-1 (or the pseudogene TRBV3-2) and TRBJ2-1, with 8 bases that match TRBD2. The ends lost 0 bases at V and 6 bases at J; junction bases unmatched: 13. Germline CDR1 and CDR2: LGHDT and YNNKEL (reference sequence). This CDR3 contains 18 residues. The CDR3: CASSQDPRISGKGNEQFF. The DNA for the CDR3 is TGTGCCAGCAGCCAAGACCCGCGGATTAGCGGGAAGGGCAATGAGCAGTTCTTC.

This clone was recorded once. The chain employs TRBV28 and TRBJ1-6; 10 nucleotides match TRBD1. Per the germline V gene, CDR1 is MDHEN and CDR2 is SYDVKM. The junction had 5 bases not matched to a gene; V was cut back by 6 bases and J by 9 bases. The CDR3 covers 14 residues. CDR3 bases: TGTGCCAGCAGCCGGGACAGGGGCATTTCACCCCTCCACTTT. This sequence encodes CASSRDRGISPLHF.

This chain joins TRBV15 and TRBJ1-1; D is perhaps TRBD1 (5 bases). The germline gives CDR1 LNHNV, CDR2 YYDKDF (reference sequence). V dropped 5 bases and J dropped 4 bases, with 14 bases sitting between them. The length of the CDR3 is 14 residues. The CDR3 nucleotides read TGTGCCACCAGCGGGGTAGGGGTATCCACTGAAGCTTTCTTT. Translated, it gives CATSGVGVSTEAFF.

J is TRBJ2-3 and V is TRBV6-5; possibly TRBD2 for D (6 bases). The germline gives CDR1 MNHEY, CDR2 SVGAGI. The CDR3 is made up of 15 amino acids. Deletions cut 6 bases from V and 0 bases from J, with 13 bases between. This CDR3 reads CASRLRELSTDTQYF. CDR3 in DNA: TGTGCCAGCAGGCTTCGGGAGCTTAGCACAGATACGCAGTATTTT.

This rearrangement joins TRBV5-1 to TRBJ2-5, with no clear D. Germline-derived CDR1 and CDR2 are SGHRS and YFSETQ. This CDR3 is built from 13 residues. V was cut by 5 bases and J by 1 base, with 9 bases left in between. CDR3: CASSLGIQETQYF. The CDR3 nucleotides are TGCGCCAGCAGTCTAGGGATCCAAGAGACCCAGTACTTC.

The V and J genes are TRBV7-2 and TRBJ1-6; no clear D. V shed 1 base and J shed 7 bases, with 11 bases lying between them. From germline, CDR1 is SGHTA and CDR2 FQGNSA. The CDR3 totals 15 residues. The CDR3 protein is CASSLVVGGNSPLHF. As DNA, the CDR3 is TGTGCCAGCAGCTTAGTGGTCGGAGGAAATTCACCCCTCCACTTT.

V is TRBV19 and J is TRBJ2-2; weak D call: TRBD1 (5 bases). Trimming took off 9 bases at V and 3 bases at J, with 14 bases between the two ends. Germline V CDR1 and CDR2: LNHDA, SQIVND (reference sequence). CDR3 length: 14 amino acids. The CDR3 DNA reads TGTGCCAGCCAGGGCGATTGGGACACCGGGGAGCTGTTTTTT. Protein product: CASQGDWDTGELFF. The entire variable domain, with the rest obtained from reference TRBV19 and TRBJ2-2, is as follows: DGGITQSPKYLFRKEGQNVTLSCEQNLNHDAMYWYRQDPGQGLRLIYYSQIVNDFQKGDIAEGYSVSREKKESFPLTVTSAQKNPTAFYLCASQGDWDTGELFFGEGSRLTVL.